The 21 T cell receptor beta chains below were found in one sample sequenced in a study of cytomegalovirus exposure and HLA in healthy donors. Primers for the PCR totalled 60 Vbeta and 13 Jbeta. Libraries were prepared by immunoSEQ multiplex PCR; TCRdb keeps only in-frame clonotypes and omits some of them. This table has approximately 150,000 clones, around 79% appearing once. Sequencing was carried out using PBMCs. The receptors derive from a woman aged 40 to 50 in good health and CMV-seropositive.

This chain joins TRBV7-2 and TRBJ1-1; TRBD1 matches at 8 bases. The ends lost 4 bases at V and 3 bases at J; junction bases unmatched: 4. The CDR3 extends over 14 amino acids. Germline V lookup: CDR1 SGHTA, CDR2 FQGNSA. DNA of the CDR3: TGTGCCAGCAGCTATGACAGGGGATACACTGAAGCTTTCTTT. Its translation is CASSYDRGYTEAFF.

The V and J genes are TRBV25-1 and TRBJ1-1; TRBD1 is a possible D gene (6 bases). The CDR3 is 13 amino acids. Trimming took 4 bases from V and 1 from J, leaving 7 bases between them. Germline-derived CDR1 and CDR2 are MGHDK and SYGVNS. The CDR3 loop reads CASSVQGNTEAFF. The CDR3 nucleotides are TGTGCCAGCAGTGTACAGGGGAACACTGAAGCTTTCTTT.

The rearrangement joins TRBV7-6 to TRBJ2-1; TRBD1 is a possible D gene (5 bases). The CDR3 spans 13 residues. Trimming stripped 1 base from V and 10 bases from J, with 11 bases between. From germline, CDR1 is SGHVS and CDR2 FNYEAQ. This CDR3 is CASSLGQGWEQFF. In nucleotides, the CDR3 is TGTGCCAGCAGCTTAGGGCAGGGCTGGGAGCAGTTCTTC.

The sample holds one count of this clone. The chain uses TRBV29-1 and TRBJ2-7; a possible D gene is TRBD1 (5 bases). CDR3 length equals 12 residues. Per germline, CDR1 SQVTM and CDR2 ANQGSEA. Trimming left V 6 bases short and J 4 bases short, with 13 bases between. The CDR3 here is CSVRQSGYEQYF. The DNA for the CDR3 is TGCAGCGTGCGACAGAGTGGTTACGAGCAGTACTTC.

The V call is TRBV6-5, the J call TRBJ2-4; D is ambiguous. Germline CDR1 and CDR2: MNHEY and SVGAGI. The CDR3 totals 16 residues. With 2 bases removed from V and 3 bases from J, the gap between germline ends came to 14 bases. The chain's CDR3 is CASSYHDMMGKNIQYF. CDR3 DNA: TGTGCCAGCAGTTACCATGACATGATGGGCAAAAACATTCAGTACTTC.

The CDR3 sequence: CASSAGVVGYTF. CDR3 sequence (DNA): TGTGCCAGCAGCGCGGGAGTAGTGGGCTACACCTTC. V and J are TRBV11-2 and TRBJ1-2; D gene ambiguous. The germline CDR1 and CDR2 sequences are SGHAT and FQNNGV. Trimming shortened V by 5 bases and J by 8 bases, and 12 bases separated the two germline ends. The CDR3 has 12 amino acids.

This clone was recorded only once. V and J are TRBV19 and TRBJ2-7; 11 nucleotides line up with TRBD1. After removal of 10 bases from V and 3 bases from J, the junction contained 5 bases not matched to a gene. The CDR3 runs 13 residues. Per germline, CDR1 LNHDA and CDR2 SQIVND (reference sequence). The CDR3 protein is CAKPGQGVYEQYF. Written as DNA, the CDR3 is TGTGCCAAACCGGGACAGGGGGTCTACGAGCAGTACTTC.

CDR3 coding DNA: TGTGCCTGGAGTACAGCGGGACTCCTCAATGAGCAGTTCTTC. This encodes CAWSTAGLLNEQFF. V usage is TRBV30 and J usage is TRBJ2-1; 7 nucleotides agree with TRBD2. J was trimmed by 6 bases and V by 2 bases; bases with no gene match: 7. Germline V gene data show CDR1 as GTSNPN and CDR2 as SVGIG (reference sequence). The CDR3 is made up of 14 amino acids.

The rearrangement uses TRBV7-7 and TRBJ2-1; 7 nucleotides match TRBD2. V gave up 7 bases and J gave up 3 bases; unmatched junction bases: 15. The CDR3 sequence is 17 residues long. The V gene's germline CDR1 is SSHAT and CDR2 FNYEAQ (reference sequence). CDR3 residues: CASTPLNAGVGYNEQFF. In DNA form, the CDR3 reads TGTGCCAGCACCCCTCTTAATGCGGGAGTGGGCTACAATGAGCAGTTCTTC.

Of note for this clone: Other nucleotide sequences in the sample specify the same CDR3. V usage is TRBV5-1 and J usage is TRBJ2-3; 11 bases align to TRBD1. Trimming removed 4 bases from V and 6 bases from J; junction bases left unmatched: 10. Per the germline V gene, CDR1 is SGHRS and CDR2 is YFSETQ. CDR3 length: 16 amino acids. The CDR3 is CASSLGGQGASDTQYF. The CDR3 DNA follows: TGCGCCAGCAGCCTTGGTGGACAGGGGGCATCGGATACGCAGTATTTT.

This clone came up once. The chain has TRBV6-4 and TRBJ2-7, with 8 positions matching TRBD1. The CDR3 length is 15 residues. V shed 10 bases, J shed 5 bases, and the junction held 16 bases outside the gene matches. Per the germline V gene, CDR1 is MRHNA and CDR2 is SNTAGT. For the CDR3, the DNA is TGTGCCAACCCCGCTGGTTCGGACAGGGAGGACGAGCAGTACTTC. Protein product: CANPAGSDREDEQYF.

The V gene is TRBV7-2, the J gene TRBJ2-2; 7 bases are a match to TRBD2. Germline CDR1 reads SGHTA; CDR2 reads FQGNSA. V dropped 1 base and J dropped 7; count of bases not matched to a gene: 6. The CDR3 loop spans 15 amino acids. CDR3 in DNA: TGTGCCAGCAGCTTAGGTGCGGGAGAGGGCGGGGAGCTGTTTTTT. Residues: CASSLGAGEGGELFF.

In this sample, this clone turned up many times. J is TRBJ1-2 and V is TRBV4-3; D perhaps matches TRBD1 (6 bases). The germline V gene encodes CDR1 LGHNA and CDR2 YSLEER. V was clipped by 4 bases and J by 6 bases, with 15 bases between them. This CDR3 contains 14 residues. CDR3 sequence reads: CASSPLRAGDGYTF. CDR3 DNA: TGCGCCAGCAGCCCCCTCCGGGCAGGGGATGGCTACACCTTC.

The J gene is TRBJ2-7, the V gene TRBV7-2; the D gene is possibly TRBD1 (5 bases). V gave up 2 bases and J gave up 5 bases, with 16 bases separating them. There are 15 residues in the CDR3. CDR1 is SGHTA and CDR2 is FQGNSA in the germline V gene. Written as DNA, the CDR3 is TGTGCCAGCAGCTTAAGAACGGCAGGGATTAACGAGCAGTACTTC. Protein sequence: CASSLRTAGINEQYF. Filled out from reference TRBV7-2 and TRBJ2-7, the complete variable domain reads GAGVSQSPSNKVTEKGKDVELRCDPISGHTALYWYRQSLGQGLEFLIYFQGNSAPDKSGLPSDRFSAERTGGSVSTLTIQRTQQEDSAVYLCASSLRTAGINEQYFGPGTRLTVT.

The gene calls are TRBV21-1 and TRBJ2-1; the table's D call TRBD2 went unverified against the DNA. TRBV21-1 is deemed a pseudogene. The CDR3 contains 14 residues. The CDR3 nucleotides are TGTGCCAGCAGTCCCCCCTCTTTCTACAATGAGCAGTTCTTC. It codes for CASSPPSFYNEQFF.

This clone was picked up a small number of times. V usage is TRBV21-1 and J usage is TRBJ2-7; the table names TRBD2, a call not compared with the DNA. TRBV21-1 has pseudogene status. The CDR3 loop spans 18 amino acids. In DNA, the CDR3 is TGTGCCAGCAGCAAACCGGTTGCGGGAGGGCCGGACAACTACGAGCAGTACTTC. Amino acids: CASSKPVAGGPDNYEQYF.

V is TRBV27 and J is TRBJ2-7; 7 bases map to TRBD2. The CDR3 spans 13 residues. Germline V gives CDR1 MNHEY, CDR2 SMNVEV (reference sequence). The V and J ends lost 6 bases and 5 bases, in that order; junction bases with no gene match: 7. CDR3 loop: CASSNGSGNEQYF. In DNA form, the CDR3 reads TGTGCCAGCAGCAACGGGAGCGGGAACGAGCAGTACTTC.

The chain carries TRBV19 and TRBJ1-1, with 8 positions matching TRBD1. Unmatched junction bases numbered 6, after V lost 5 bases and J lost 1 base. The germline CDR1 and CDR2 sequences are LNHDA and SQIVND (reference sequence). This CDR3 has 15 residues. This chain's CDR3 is CASSPAGTGNTEAFF. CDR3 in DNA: TGTGCCAGTAGTCCAGCGGGGACAGGGAACACTGAAGCTTTCTTT.

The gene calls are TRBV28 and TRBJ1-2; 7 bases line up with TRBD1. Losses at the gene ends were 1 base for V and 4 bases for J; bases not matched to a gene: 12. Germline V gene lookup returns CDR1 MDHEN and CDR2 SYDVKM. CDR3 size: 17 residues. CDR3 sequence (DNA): TGTGCCAGCAGTTTATCCCACAGGGGAAGCCAGGGCTATGGCTACACCTTC. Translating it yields CASSLSHRGSQGYGYTF.

The DNA for the CDR3 is TGTGCCAGCAGCTTAAGAACCGAGGAGACCCAGTACTTC. Translation: CASSLRTEETQYF. The rearrangement uses TRBV7-9 and TRBJ2-5, with D hard to call. V shed 2 bases and J shed 5 bases, with 9 bases lying between them. The CDR3 runs to 13 residues. Germline loops: CDR1 SEHNR, CDR2 FQNEAQ (reference sequence). Full variable domain (outside the CDR3, taken from reference TRBV7-9 and TRBJ2-5): DTGVSQNPRHKITKRGQNVTFRCDPISEHNRLYWYRQTLGQGPEFLTYFQNEAQLEKSRLLSDRFSAERPKGSFSTLEIQRTEQGDSAMYLCASSLRTEETQYFGPGTRLLVL.

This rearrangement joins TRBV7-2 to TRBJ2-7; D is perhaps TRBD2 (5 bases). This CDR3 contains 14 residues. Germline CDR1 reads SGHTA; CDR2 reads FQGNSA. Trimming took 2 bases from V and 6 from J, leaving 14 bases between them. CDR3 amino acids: CASSLRELGLEQYF. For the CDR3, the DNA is TGTGCCAGCAGCTTAAGGGAGCTAGGCCTCGAGCAGTACTTC.